The 3 T cell receptor beta chains presented below share a single source sample, sequenced in a study of vaccination and CD4 T cells after COVID-19. Treatment defined: roughly ten-day PBMC culture with coronavirus spike peptide pools or control peptides (ViraFEST assay). These receptors' targets are unknown. Oncomine TCR Beta short-read sequencing was applied to DNA from cultured CD4+ T cells. TCRdb passed the PCR reads through MiXCR, listing each CDR3 protein once. The sample carries 10,000 to 15,000 distinct CDR3 sequences, approximately 80% recorded once. The material sequenced was CD4+ T cells from blood, cultured in vitro. These TCRs come from a human donor who had recovered from COVID-19.

This clonotype was observed a few times. This rearrangement joins TRBV15 to TRBJ2-7; D is undetermined. This CDR3 region has 15 residues. Germline values: CDR1 LNHNV, CDR2 YYDKDF (reference sequence). Trimming removed 0 bases from V and 2 bases from J, with 11 bases in between. The CDR3: CATSREVVGTYEQYF. In nucleotides, the CDR3 is TGTGCCACCAGCAGAGAGGTTGTCGGAACCTACGAGCAGTACTTC.

The chain has TRBV12-3 or TRBV12-4 and TRBJ1-1, with a weak D call TRBD1 (5 bases). This CDR3 has 16 amino acids. V lost 2 bases and J lost 0, with 13 bases in between. The CDR3 DNA reads as TGTGCCAGCAGTTTATTAGCGGGACGGATGAACACTGAAGCTTTCTTT. Protein product: CASSLLAGRMNTEAFF.

The V call is TRBV24-1, the J call TRBJ1-1; TRBD1 might be the D (6 bases). The CDR3 has 14 residues. Germline V gene lookup returns CDR1 KGHDR and CDR2 SFDVKD. V lost 3 bases to trimming and J lost 3 bases, with 10 bases between them. Here the CDR3 reads CATSDKWGHTEAFF. The CDR3, as DNA: TGTGCCACCAGTGATAAGTGGGGGCACACTGAAGCTTTCTTT.